These 31 T cell receptor beta chains were sequenced from one sample in a study of shared clonotypes between healthy human individuals. The protocol was immunoSEQ multiplex PCR, while the TCRdb copy is restricted to in-frame clones and leaves out a portion. Of 2 million to 2.5 million clones listed, 90% to 95% are singletons. The sample consisted of naive CD4+ T cells from PBMCs. Subset reported: CD45RA+ positively selected. These receptors came from a man aged 18 to 35 in good health. Some clones in this sample may be carry-over from other donors' samples.

The chain employs TRBV14 and TRBJ1-1; TRBD1 might be the D (5 bases). The CDR3 loop spans 15 amino acids. The germline CDR1 and CDR2 sequences are SGHDN and FVKESK. Trimming stripped 1 base from V and 4 bases from J, with 13 bases between. In nucleotides, the CDR3 is TGTGCCAGCAGCCAAGGGTCCAGGGTTGGCACTGAAGCTTTCTTT. Protein product: CASSQGSRVGTEAFF.

This clone was seen just once. A read error may produce the germline difference seen at one junction end. The rearrangement links TRBV6-6 to TRBJ2-7; 10 bases are shared with TRBD1. The CDR3 has 13 amino acids. From germline, CDR1 is MNHNY and CDR2 SVGAGI (reference sequence). The CDR3 DNA follows: TGTGCCAGCAGTTACTCGACAGGGGGCGCCGGCAACTTC. Translation gives CASSYSTGGAGNF.

The V gene is TRBV6-5, the J gene TRBJ1-4, with a weak D call TRBD1 (5 bases). Between the trimmed V and J ends, which lost 3 bases and 14 bases, there was a span of 10 bases. Germline V gene data show CDR1 as MNHEY and CDR2 as SVGAGI. The CDR3 totals 11 residues. CDR3 protein: CASSYSGRLFF. The CDR3 region has the DNA TGTGCCAGCAGTTATTCGGGACGCCTGTTTTTT.

The chain couples TRBV28 to TRBJ2-7; 13 nucleotides align to TRBD2. Germline V gene data show CDR1 as MDHEN and CDR2 as SYDVKM. V shed 8 bases and J 0 bases; nucleotides not matched to a gene: 1. The CDR3 consists of 14 residues. The CDR3 DNA follows: TGTGCCAGCGGGACTAGCGGGGCCTCCTACGAGCAGTACTTC. Encoded protein: CASGTSGASYEQYF.

V usage is TRBV5-8 and J usage is TRBJ1-5; TRBD1 matches at 8 bases. The junction had 11 bases not matched to a gene; V was cut back by 6 bases and J by 6 bases. Germline-derived CDR1 and CDR2 are SGHTS and YDEGEE. The CDR3 runs to 15 residues. The CDR3 region has the DNA TGTGCCAGCATCCCAAGACAGGGGTTAAGTCAGCCCCAGCATTTT. Protein sequence: CASIPRQGLSQPQHF. Drawing the rest from reference TRBV5-8 and TRBJ1-5, the complete variable domain is EAGVTQSPTHLIKTRGQQATLRCSPISGHTSVYWYQQALGLGLQFLLWYDEGEERNRGNFPPRFSGRQFPNYSSELNVNALELEDSALYLCASIPRQGLSQPQHFGDGTRLSIL.

CDR3 DNA: TGCGCCAGCAGCCGTCGAACAGGGCAGAACACTGAAGCTTTCTTT. As protein: CASSRRTGQNTEAFF. The chain employs TRBV5-1 and TRBJ1-1; D might be TRBD1 (6 bases). V lost 4 bases and J lost 1, with 14 bases in between. The CDR3 loop spans 15 amino acids. Germline V lookup: CDR1 SGHRS, CDR2 YFSETQ.

This clone was counted a single time. This chain uses TRBV7-2 with TRBJ2-5, with TRBD2 matching over 7 bases. This CDR3 has 14 amino acids. Germline V CDR1 and CDR2: SGHTA, FQGNSA. The ends lost 6 bases at V and 1 base at J; junction bases unmatched: 5. The CDR3 region is CASSLAVGQETQYF. The CDR3 DNA reads TGTGCCAGCAGTCTAGCGGTAGGCCAAGAGACCCAGTACTTC.

The V call is TRBV5-1, the J call TRBJ2-7; the match to TRBD1 covers 12 bases. This CDR3 is built from 14 residues. After removal of 4 bases from V and 6 bases from J, the junction contained 5 bases not matched to a gene. Germline loops: CDR1 SGHRS, CDR2 YFSETQ. For the CDR3, the DNA is TGCGCCAGCAGCCGGGACAGGGGGCAGAGCGAGCAGTACTTC. It translates to CASSRDRGQSEQYF.

This clone occurred once. This chain connects TRBV7-9 to TRBJ2-5, with 8 bases aligning to TRBD1. CDR1 SEHNR and CDR2 FQNEAQ come from the germline V gene (reference sequence). V lost 4 bases to trimming and J lost 2 bases; unmatched junction nucleotides: 6. The CDR3 spans 15 residues. The CDR3 spells CASSSGQEFQETQYF. The DNA of the CDR3 is TGTGCCAGCAGCTCGGGACAGGAGTTTCAAGAGACCCAGTACTTC.

This clone was recorded once. The genes are TRBV28 and TRBJ2-5; D not certain. The CDR3 loop spans 13 amino acids. The germline V gene has CDR1 MDHEN and CDR2 SYDVKM. Trimming left V 3 bases short and J 3 bases short, with 8 bases between. The CDR3 bases are TGTGCCAGCAGTTTCTGGCCGAAAGAGACCCAGTACTTC. It codes for CASSFWPKETQYF.

The chain has TRBV19 and TRBJ1-4, with TRBD1 matching over 9 bases. The CDR3 runs 17 residues. Trimming took 6 bases from V and 3 from J; bases not matched to a gene: 11. The germline V gene has CDR1 LNHDA and CDR2 SQIVND (reference sequence). This CDR3 is CASRIRDRAPANEKLFF. The CDR3 DNA reads TGTGCCAGTAGGATTCGGGACAGGGCTCCCGCTAATGAAAAACTGTTTTTT.

The chain uses TRBV28 and TRBJ1-5; 9 nucleotides line up with TRBD1. The CDR3 length is 15 residues. V lost 6 bases and J lost 7; bases outside the gene matches: 10. Germline V lookup: CDR1 MDHEN, CDR2 SYDVKM. The DNA for the CDR3 is TGTGCCAGCAGCCCACAGGGGGCCCTTTGGCAGCCCCAGCATTTT. Its translation is CASSPQGALWQPQHF.

The V gene is TRBV20-1, the J gene TRBJ2-1; D not certain. Deletions cut 3 bases from V and 9 bases from J, with 9 bases between. Germline V gene sequence: CDR1 DFQATT, CDR2 SNEGSKA (reference sequence). The CDR3 consists of 11 residues. The CDR3 coding sequence is TGCAGTGCTAGGGCGCATGGTGAGCAGTTCTTC. This codes for CSARAHGEQFF.

On this clone: The identical CDR3 is also encoded by other nucleotide sequences in the sample. The CDR3 region is CASSPAGGDTQYF. The CDR3 coding sequence is TGTGCCAGCAGCCCCGCGGGGGGGGATACGCAGTATTTT. The chain is built from TRBV4-2 and TRBJ2-3, with TRBD2 matching 9 bases. Germline V CDR1 and CDR2: LGHNA, YNFKEQ. Unmatched junction bases numbered 2, after V lost 4 bases and J lost 6 bases. The CDR3 is 13 amino acids.

The chain couples TRBV7-2 to TRBJ1-5; no reliable D call. The germline V gene encodes CDR1 SGHTA and CDR2 FQGNSA. V lost 1 base to trimming and J lost 7 bases, with 8 bases between them. This CDR3 comprises 13 residues. CDR3 residues: CASSLGPGQPQHF. The CDR3 DNA reads as TGTGCCAGCAGCTTAGGACCGGGACAGCCCCAGCATTTT.

A note on this clone: One end of the junction is discordant with germline, which a read error may explain. The J gene is TRBJ2-7, the V gene TRBV2; D is unresolved. Germline CDR1 SNHLY, CDR2 FYNNEI. The CDR3 spans 10 residues. Written as DNA, the CDR3 is TGTGCCAGCAGGGAAGTCGAGCAGTACTTC. Protein sequence: CASREVEQYF.

The chain links TRBV28 to TRBJ2-5, with 13 bases matching TRBD2. Germline V gene data show CDR1 as MDHEN and CDR2 as SYDVKM. This CDR3 spans 16 amino acids. The V and J ends lost 6 bases and 5 bases, in that order; junction bases with no gene match: 9. In nucleotides, the CDR3 is TGTGCCAGCAGGGTACTAGCGGGAGGGAATCGGGAGACCCAGTACTTC. This gives the protein CASRVLAGGNRETQYF.

This chain links TRBV7-2 with TRBJ2-1, with 8 bases fitting TRBD1. Germline-derived CDR1 and CDR2 are SGHTA and FQGNSA. Unmatched junction bases numbered 7, after V lost 6 bases and J lost 6 bases. This CDR3 contains 14 residues. CDR3 sequence (DNA): TGTGCCAGCAGAGCACCAGGGGGCCGCAATGAGCAGTTCTTC. Translating gives CASRAPGGRNEQFF.

This clone was recorded a few times. As DNA, the CDR3 is TGTGCCAGCAGTGAAGTGGCAGGGAGTTATCAGCCCCAGCATTTT. Its protein is CASSEVAGSYQPQHF. This chain uses TRBV2 with TRBJ1-5; weak D call: TRBD1 (5 bases). Germline values: CDR1 SNHLY, CDR2 FYNNEI. Trimming took 1 base from V and 5 from J, leaving 12 bases between them. The CDR3 runs 15 residues.

The chain couples TRBV28 to TRBJ1-2, with D tentatively TRBD1 (5 bases). Trimming stripped 7 bases from V and 8 bases from J, with 20 bases between. Germline CDR1 is MDHEN and CDR2 is SYDVKM. The CDR3 extends over 14 amino acids. The CDR3 sequence: CASTQGVAARGYTF. The CDR3 region has the DNA TGTGCCAGCACCCAGGGAGTAGCGGCTCGAGGCTACACCTTC.

The chain joins TRBV5-6 to TRBJ2-2, with no clear D. The CDR3 covers 15 residues. Germline V CDR1 and CDR2: SGHDT, YYEEEE. V gave up 4 bases and J gave up 6 bases, with 16 bases separating them. CDR3 region: CASSIAAGLAGELFF. CDR3 in DNA: TGTGCCAGCAGCATTGCGGCAGGTTTAGCCGGGGAGCTGTTTTTT.

Points on this clone: At one end the junction does not follow the germline gene, possibly because of a read error. The CDR3, as DNA: TGTGCCAGCAGTCCTCGACGACAGGCAGCTGGAGACACCATATATTTT. Encoded protein: CASSPRRQAAGDTIYF. The J gene is TRBJ1-3, the V gene TRBV28; D possibly corresponds to TRBD1 (6 bases). Germline CDR1 is MDHEN and CDR2 is SYDVKM. The length of the CDR3 is 16 residues.

The gene calls are TRBV28 and TRBJ2-7; TRBD2 agrees at 8 bases. Germline V gene sequence: CDR1 MDHEN, CDR2 SYDVKM. The V and J ends lost 4 bases and 6 bases, in that order; junction bases with no gene match: 8. This CDR3 has 14 residues. In nucleotides, the CDR3 is TGTGCCAGCAGTTCCCCCGGGGGGGCGGTCGAGCAGTACTTC. This translates into CASSSPGGAVEQYF.

V gene TRBV28 combines with J gene TRBJ1-3; D gene unclear. The CDR3 extends over 15 amino acids. The germline V gene has CDR1 MDHEN and CDR2 SYDVKM. V was trimmed by 4 bases and J by 4 bases, leaving 14 bases between them. The CDR3 here is CASSSRWYAGNTIYF. The CDR3 DNA reads as TGTGCCAGCAGTTCCAGGTGGTATGCGGGAAACACCATATATTTT.

This chain links TRBV27 with TRBJ2-1; 7 bases match TRBD2. Trimming cost V 1 base and J 5 bases; bases outside gene matches: 5. This CDR3 contains 15 residues. Germline CDR1 MNHEY, CDR2 SMNVEV (reference sequence). CDR3 nucleotide sequence: TGTGCCAGCAGTTTATGGGCTAGCGGAAACAATGAGCAGTTCTTC. It translates to CASSLWASGNNEQFF.

The chain is built from TRBV2 and TRBJ1-1; 9 positions agree with TRBD1. The CDR3 is 15 amino acids. With 6 bases clipped from V and 1 base from J, the junction kept 6 bases outside the gene matches. Germline CDR1 and CDR2: SNHLY and FYNNEI. CDR3 region: CASRGTGTANTEAFF. In DNA form, the CDR3 reads TGTGCCAGCAGGGGGACAGGGACGGCGAACACTGAAGCTTTCTTT.

This clone occurred once. This chain uses TRBV7-3 with TRBJ2-1, with 7 bases matching TRBD2. This CDR3 comprises 17 residues. V gave up 5 bases and J gave up 4 bases; unmatched junction bases: 14. The germline gives CDR1 SGHTA, CDR2 FQGTGA. The CDR3 bases are TGTGCCAGCAGCCCTTCACAAGCGGGAACGGGATACAATGAGCAGTTCTTC. Amino acid sequence: CASSPSQAGTGYNEQFF.

V is TRBV7-2 and J is TRBJ2-7, with a possible D match to TRBD2 (6 bases). V lost 1 base and J 4 bases, leaving 14 bases between the germline ends. Looked up from germline, CDR1 is SGHTA and CDR2 is FQGNSA. This CDR3 has 15 residues. CDR3 region: CASSLVPGVTYEQYF. In nucleotides, the CDR3 is TGTGCCAGCAGCTTAGTCCCGGGGGTTACGTACGAGCAGTACTTC.

On this clone itself: Other DNA sequences in the same sample also yield this CDR3. The V and J genes are TRBV30 and TRBJ2-5; 8 positions match TRBD1. Germline CDR1 and CDR2: GTSNPN and SVGIG (reference sequence). The CDR3 length is 14 residues. Trimming took 0 bases from V and 5 from J; bases not matched to a gene: 5. CDR3 nucleotide sequence: TGTGCCTGGAGTGTCGACAGGGGCGTGGAGACCCAGTACTTC. It specifies CAWSVDRGVETQYF.

The rearrangement links TRBV4-3 to TRBJ2-5; no definite D call. CDR3 length: 13 amino acids. V was clipped by 3 bases and J by 4 bases, with 9 bases between them. The germline V gene has CDR1 LGHNA and CDR2 YSLEER. For the CDR3, the DNA is TGCGCCAGCAGCCAGGCCTTCGGAGAGACCCAGTACTTC. Translated, it gives CASSQAFGETQYF.

The chain has TRBV10-3 and TRBJ2-7; 10 nucleotides agree with TRBD1. The germline V gene encodes CDR1 ENHRY and CDR2 SYGVKD. V was clipped by 3 bases and J by 7 bases; unmatched bases: 9. The CDR3 sequence is 15 residues long. Here the CDR3 reads CAISDVDRGLVEQYF. For the CDR3, the DNA is TGTGCCATCAGTGATGTTGACAGGGGGCTCGTGGAGCAGTACTTC.